This T cell receptor (beta chain) was obtained from a study of OX40 agonist ivuxolimab in advanced cancers. Findings and caveats of the study: Researchers report that CD8+ T cells had, on average, more expanded clones than CD4+. Low normalized T-cell clonal expansion was also seen in some nonresponders. What antigens the expanded peripheral T cells recognized was never established.

The CDR3 has 16 amino acids. In germline, CDR1 is MDHEN, CDR2 SYDVKM. The trim removed 6 bases at V and 3 bases at J, leaving 12 bases unmatched. Sequencing was performed with immunoSEQ multiplex PCR; in TCRdb, only in-frame clones are kept and a portion is missing. The table lists 60,000 or so clones, around four fifths of them singletons. This clone has a single count. The antigen remains undetermined. This rearrangement joins TRBV28 to TRBJ1-2, with 8 bases that match TRBD1. The receptor's source is an adult with an advanced solid tumor such as melanoma, head and neck, liver or kidney cancer. Sequencing used CD4+ or CD8+ T cells sorted from blood, obtained in a trial of the OX40 agonist ivuxolimab. DNA of the CDR3: TGTGCCAGCAGCCAAGGACAGGGAGAGTCAGACTATGGCTACACCTTC. Its translation is CASSQGQGESDYGYTF.